This T cell receptor beta chain was identified during a study of blood T cells in healthy people across ages. Caucasian individuals from Russia who were healthy and aged about 6 to 90 acted as donors. Staff drew about 10 milliliters of peripheral blood from each donor. A J-beta primer mix and a sample-barcoded 5' primer were used in a second PCR of roughly 6 to 12 cycles. Carrying 12 random nucleotides, a template-switch adaptor labeled each individual cDNA molecule. TCRdb re-derived calls from the 5' RACE reads in MiXCR, one entry per CDR3 protein. The table includes about 1.5 million distinct CDR3 sequences, 35% to 45% detected once. The CDR3 consists of 14 residues. V shed 3 bases and J shed 3 bases, with 15 bases lying between them. Germline CDR1 reads DFQATT; CDR2 reads SNEGSKA (reference sequence).

The sequenced sample was blood. This clonotype originated in a woman aged 18 to 35 in good health. V is TRBV20-1 and J is TRBJ2-7; D gene ambiguous. The CDR3 nucleotides are TGCAGTGCTAGCCTCCGTCTAACGAACTACGAGCAGTACTTC. Its protein product is CSASLRLTNYEQYF.